This T cell receptor beta chain appears in the sequencing data of a study of shared clonotypes between healthy human individuals. V was trimmed by 8 bases and J by 3 bases, leaving 7 bases between them. This CDR3 region has 11 residues. Germline values: CDR1 MNHNS, CDR2 SASEGT. TCRdb's table, derived via immunoSEQ multiplex PCR, lists solely in-frame clones and lacks some. The sample has roughly 2.6 million clones; more than 90% are singletons. The sequenced sample was naive CD4+ T cells sorted from blood. The subset denotes: CD45RA+ positively selected. The TCR originated in a man aged 18 to 29 in good health. This chain links TRBV6-1 with TRBJ1-2, with D unresolved. This chain's CDR3 is CASAFYYGYTF. The CDR3 bases are TGTGCCAGCGCGTTTTACTATGGCTACACCTTC.